One and the same sample provided the 11 T cell receptor beta chains below, sequenced in a study of blood T cell repertoires in COVID-19. Sequencing was performed with immunoSEQ multiplex PCR; in TCRdb, only in-frame clones are kept and a portion is missing. The data hold a few hundred thousand clones, with around 87% observed a single time. The source material was peripheral blood. Receptors originate from a woman between 55 and 75 years old with COVID-19, enrolled during active disease.

The count of this clone is one. At one end the junction does not follow the germline gene, possibly because of a read error. This chain joins TRBV5-4 and TRBJ2-1, with 10 bases aligning to TRBD1. Germline CDR1 and CDR2: SGHNT and YYREEE (reference sequence). There are 14 residues in the CDR3. Here the CDR3 reads CASSISRQGANSLF. CDR3 nucleotides: TGTGCCAGCAGCATCTCTCGACAGGGGGCCAACTCACTCTTC.

This chain links TRBV9 with TRBJ1-2, with 9 bases aligning to TRBD1. The junction had 2 bases not matched to a gene; V was cut back by 3 bases and J by 2 bases. CDR1 is SGDLS, CDR2 YYNGEE, per germline. The CDR3 length is 14 residues. CDR3 sequence: CASSAGTGNYGYTF. The CDR3 nucleotides read TGTGCCAGCAGCGCCGGGACAGGGAACTATGGCTACACCTTC.

V and J are TRBV4-1 and TRBJ1-2; TRBD1 agrees at 10 bases. The CDR3 is 15 amino acids. V shed 2 bases and J 6 bases; nucleotides not matched to a gene: 6. Germline CDR1 reads MGHRA; CDR2 reads YSYEKL. The CDR3 DNA reads TGCGCCAGCAGCCAACCTACGGACAGGGGGAATGGCTACACCTTC. This codes for CASSQPTDRGNGYTF.

The chain links TRBV9 to TRBJ2-3; no firm D call. Per the germline V gene, CDR1 is SGDLS and CDR2 is YYNGEE. With 1 base removed from V and 2 bases from J, the gap between germline ends came to 11 bases. The CDR3 spans 15 residues. CDR3 residues: CASSVSVPSTDTQYF. In nucleotides, the CDR3 is TGTGCCAGCAGCGTATCGGTCCCATCCACAGATACGCAGTATTTT.

The chain carries TRBV7-2 and TRBJ2-5, with a possible D match to TRBD1 (5 bases). The CDR3 sequence is 14 residues long. Germline CDR1 reads SGHTA; CDR2 reads FQGNSA. Trimming took off 2 bases at V and 4 bases at J, with 11 bases between the two ends. The CDR3 protein is CASSLQGTLETQYF. The CDR3 DNA reads TGTGCCAGCAGCTTACAGGGAACTCTAGAGACCCAGTACTTC. Combining the CDR3 with reference TRBV7-2 and TRBJ2-5 gives the whole variable domain GAGVSQSPSNKVTEKGKDVELRCDPISGHTALYWYRQSLGQGLEFLIYFQGNSAPDKSGLPSDRFSAERTGGSVSTLTIQRTQQEDSAVYLCASSLQGTLETQYFGPGTRLLVL.

This clone was seen only once. The V gene is TRBV9, the J gene TRBJ1-5; TRBD1 might be the D (5 bases). The CDR3 has 20 residues. Germline CDR1 is SGDLS and CDR2 is YYNGEE. The V gene lost 1 base and the J gene lost 0 bases, with 23 bases spanning the gap. CDR3 in amino acids: CASSVSGAGSVPYSNQPQHF. CDR3 bases: TGTGCCAGCAGCGTAAGCGGGGCAGGTTCCGTCCCTTATAGCAATCAGCCCCAGCATTTT.

This chain links TRBV30 with TRBJ1-2; D perhaps matches TRBD1 (5 bases). Per the germline V gene, CDR1 is GTSNPN and CDR2 is SVGIG (reference sequence). This CDR3 region has 14 residues. Trimming pared 0 bases from V and 0 bases from J, leaving 8 bases between. Written as DNA, the CDR3 is TGTGCCTGGAGTGTGGGGGGAGCTAACTATGGCTACACCTTC. This translates into CAWSVGGANYGYTF.

The chain couples TRBV12-3 or TRBV12-4 to TRBJ2-7; D is unresolved. V shed 2 bases and J shed 6 bases, with 11 bases lying between them. The CDR3 sequence is 13 residues long. CDR3 nucleotide sequence: TGTGCCAGCAGTTTACCCAGCGCCCTCGAGCAGTACTTC. Amino acid sequence: CASSLPSALEQYF.

The V gene is TRBV5-4, the J gene TRBJ2-2; 10 bases are a match to TRBD2. The junction had 1 base not matched to a gene; V was cut back by 1 base and J by 1 base. The germline CDR1 and CDR2 sequences are SGHNT and YYREEE (reference sequence). The CDR3 totals 16 residues. For the CDR3, the DNA is TGTGCCAGCAGCTTGAGGACTAGCGGGAACACCGGGGAGCTGTTTTTT. It translates to CASSLRTSGNTGELFF.

The chain couples TRBV7-2 to TRBJ1-1; maybe TRBD1 (5 bases). The CDR3 runs to 14 residues. The V and J ends lost 1 base and 6 bases respectively, with 12 bases between them. Germline V gene lookup returns CDR1 SGHTA and CDR2 FQGNSA. CDR3: CASSLVGGGAEAFF. CDR3 coding DNA: TGTGCCAGCAGCTTAGTGGGGGGGGGTGCTGAAGCTTTCTTT.

The chain joins TRBV6-5 to TRBJ2-1, with a weak D call TRBD1 (5 bases). Germline V gene sequence: CDR1 MNHEY, CDR2 SVGAGI. Trimming removed 10 bases at V and 5 bases at J, with 21 bases between. This CDR3 is 15 amino acids long. The CDR3: CATHPHSDTNNEQFF. The CDR3 bases are TGTGCCACGCACCCACACTCGGACACCAACAATGAGCAGTTCTTC.